This TCR beta chain was obtained from a study of cytomegalovirus exposure and HLA in healthy donors. CDR3 size: 17 residues. Germline V gene data show CDR1 as KGHSH and CDR2 as LQKENI. Study results and limitations: Later work found that TCR association rates differed between HLA loci; DRB1 had the most and HLA-C the fewest.

As for this clone: The target antigen is unknown.

Primers: 60 Vbeta forward and 13 Jbeta reverse. This table comes from immunoSEQ multiplex PCR, and its TCRdb copy is limited to in-frame clones, with some not included. The sample lists 90,000 to 100,000 clones, about 80% occurring once. The chain recombines TRBV18 with TRBJ2-5, with D possibly matching TRBD1 (5 bases). The DNA end is more similar to TRBJ2-7, so the J call may be wrong. The source of this sequence is a man aged 40-55 years in good health and CMV-seronegative. The sequencing sample was made of PBMCs. The CDR3 sequence is CASSPPQGQMGYYEQYF. For the CDR3, the DNA is TGTGCCAGCTCACCACCGCAGGGCCAAATGGGGTACTACGAGCAGTACTTC.